This TCR beta chain originates from a study of cytomegalovirus exposure and HLA in healthy donors (dated by TCRdb to about 2017). About the study as a whole: In an earlier analysis of approximately 500 of the donors, around 290 Gb of sequence data and 90 million to 120 million unique TCR beta sequences from 180 million or so T cells were reported. An early release covering more than 500 HLA-typed donors comprised about 300 gigabases of sequencing data and tens of millions of unique TCR sequences. Of the 300 to 450 genotyped donors, more than 75% were placed in the genetic ancestry cluster associated with self-reported Caucasian donors. The study aimed to test whether signatures of past pathogen exposure could be identified by cataloging public T cell receptors. The study used immunosequencing to profile the T cell repertoires of 670 or so subjects and linked those repertoires to cytomegalovirus serostatus. Besides the first cohort of roughly 660 subjects, a separate validation cohort made up of around 120 different subjects was used. To predict cytomegalovirus infection status, the study combined high-throughput TCR immunosequencing, statistical association of individual TCRs with disease status, and machine learning. In a later analysis, previously published TCR beta repertoires from about 640 donors were re-analyzed and high-resolution HLA genotyping was added so that TCR occurrence patterns could be studied. Rather than drawing on any new phenotypic data, the later analysis identified candidate immune exposures from TCR beta sequences and the way those sequences occurred across donors. In an earlier analysis of a few hundred of the donors, high-throughput TCR beta sequencing was used to judge whether each TCR beta V gene segment behaved as functional or pseudogenic. Donor age, sex, ethnicity and CMV serostatus were collected together with the repertoire data. In a later genetic analysis, genome-wide SNP genotypes for about three fifths of the roughly 670 donors were used, and that subset was treated as a discovery cohort. Every repertoire in the discovery cohort had been generated on one and the same sequencing platform. Class I and class II HLA loci were covered by the typing at four-digit resolution. Typing coverage varied by locus: roughly 629-640 donors for A, B, C, DRB1 and DQB1; some 520 for DQA1; around 570 for DPA1; roughly 470 for DPB1. Roughly five DR-DQ haplotypes were handled as single units for association and clustering, since linkage in the cohort was strong. Among 398 genotyped donors of the cohort, an average of approximately 200,000 unique TCR beta nucleotide sequences was sequenced per donor, of which 15% to 20% were non-productive.

Receptors were amplified or captured by the immunoSEQ multiplex PCR assay. For the multiplex PCR, a mixture combining 60 forward primers for TCR Vbeta segments and 13 reverse primers for TCR Jbeta segments was used. The CDR3 region of rearranged TCR beta genes was amplified from genomic DNA by a multiplex PCR assay. The Illumina HiSeq System was used to sequence the amplified TCR beta libraries as 87-base-pair reads. Processing in the source paper ran as follows. Across the 666 repertoires, a later analysis counted 60 million to 90 million unique TCR beta chains, roughly 11 million of which were shared by at least two donors. To remove PCR and sequencing errors, raw reads were error-corrected and collapsed into unique sequences using a nearest-neighbor algorithm that merged closely related sequences. V, D and J gene segments were assigned by aligning CDR3 sequences to IMGT reference sequences. Each retained sequence needed at least a six-nucleotide match to both a V gene segment and a J gene segment. A rearrangement was called productive if the CDR3 had no stop codons and remained in frame with V and J, and every other rearrangement was called non-productive. CDR3 was defined according to IMGT convention as the region running from the second conserved V-encoded cysteine to the conserved J-encoded phenylalanine. Sequences without an unambiguous match to a single V gene segment were excluded from the earlier analysis of several hundred of the donors. An earlier analysis of fewer than 750 of the donors called V segments functional above 56.7% productive rearrangements and segregating when the between-donor standard deviation exceeded 5%. A statistical classification framework was built to diagnose cytomegalovirus status from the catalog of TCR beta chain sequences. V and J gene assignment, in a later analysis, came from comparing TCR nucleotide sequences with IMGT/GENE-DB human TR gene sequences. The TCRdist pipeline was used in a later analysis to assign CDR3 sequences and most-parsimonious VDJ recombination scenarios. In a later analysis, each TCR beta chain was defined by its CDR3 amino acid sequence together with its V-gene family, and reads without a unique V-gene family were excluded. To address suspected cross-contamination and a sequencing artifact, a later analysis removed around 600 highly shared, low-generation-probability nucleotide sequences. For each public chain, a later analysis derived a clonal expansion index from normalized ranks of inferred template counts within each repertoire. A later analysis computed generation probabilities with a VDJ recombination model fitted to out-of-frame rearrangements, and checked the results against IGoR. Hypergeometric tests were used in a later analysis to score TCR-TCR, TCR-HLA and TCR-CMV co-occurrence, with a repertoire-size bias correction applied to the TCR pairs. To estimate false discovery rates, a later analysis permuted the HLA or CMV assignments 20 times. In a later analysis, co-occurring TCRs were grouped with DBSCAN, and TCRdist sequence similarity was added when clustering was performed within HLA-allele-positive subsets. For co-occurrence clustering, repertoires with fewer than 30,000 or more than 120,000 public chains were excluded, along with roughly 5 repertoires with anomalous nucleotide sharing. In its TCRdb copy, this immuneACCESS table keeps in-frame sequences only and misses some clones. Where compared with another copy, unresolved V genes explain less than half of these, and the others have no known cause. D and trimming were read from the DNA, whereas the V and J calls and clone size are those reported in that table. Counted in this sample were 270,000 or so clones; 80% to 90% of them appeared once. Roughly 4% of the sample comes from the top ten.

Overall study results and their limits: Three of the identified cytomegalovirus-associated TCR beta chains were confirmed in vitro to be specific for cytomegalovirus antigens. Broadly in line with IMGT annotations, most TCR beta V segments showed up in productive rearrangements about 90% or about 30% of the time in an earlier analysis of around 550 of the donors. According to a later analysis, TCR association rates differed among HLA loci, with DRB1 alleles showing the most associated TCRs and HLA-C alleles showing the fewest. Roughly uniform sequencing depth across donors was assumed in presence/absence analyses, although this assumption may not hold. The classifier was reported to diagnose cytomegalovirus status with high specificity and sensitivity in both the original and validation cohorts. Strong co-occurrence of HLA alleles, especially DR and DQ, made assigning TCR associations to individual alleles difficult. Linkage disequilibrium might explain the correlated functional status among segregating V segments, but an unknown experimental factor could not be ruled out. Compared with equally common non-associated chains, HLA-associated TCR beta chains in a later analysis were more clonally expanded and had lower generation probabilities. The cohort was sequenced for TCR beta chains only, and without alpha or paired-chain data the features that could be detected were limited. A further reported finding was that TCR beta sequences accurately predicted the HLA-A and HLA-B alleles for most subjects in the first cohort. According to the authors, the approach could potentially be generalized to other disease states and immunological phenotypes. HLA typing was unavailable for some donors at each locus, so association tests used only the typed subset. The sequencing pipeline was judged likely to have produced a cluster of highly shared sequence variants as a technical artifact. V-gene and J-gene trimming of TCR beta chains was associated with a missense DCLRE1C variant in a later genetic analysis, and the association was replicated in an independent cohort. According to a later analysis, most CMV-associated TCR beta chains appeared to be HLA-restricted, and the HLA associations seemed to be driven largely by CMV exposure. A total of 164 TCR beta chains were listed by the study as associated with cytomegalovirus. In a later analysis, several top co-occurrence clusters were reported to appear linked to parvovirus B19, influenza, CMV and Epstein-Barr virus. A later genetic analysis reported fewer N-insertions in productive TCRs among donors in an Asian-associated ancestry cluster than the roughly 690-donor mean. Across donors, most TCR sequences were observed very rarely, whereas some public TCRs were present in many individuals. At a false discovery rate of 0.05, a later analysis linked some 18,000 TCR beta sequences to specific HLA alleles. About 15 rarely observed V segments, including chromosome 9 orphons, were excluded from the earlier analysis of some 590 of the donors because counts were too low. The only immune exposure information available for the cohort was CMV serostatus. Some IMGT-functional V segments, including TRBV6-2 and TRBV6-3, could not be told apart with the 87-base-pair reads, so those segments were excluded.

The cohort was made up of roughly 670 healthy bone marrow donors. Cohort members were all nominally healthy when sampled, although unrecorded immune exposures were likely present. The donor was CMV seropositive and was included in the group of some 290 seropositive cohort members. Every donor gave a peripheral blood sample, and the peripheral blood mononuclear cells from that sample were used for TCR beta sequencing. Genomic DNA extraction from the blood cell samples was performed with the Qiagen DNeasy Blood Extraction Kit. In the germline V gene, CDR1 corresponds to LGHNA and CDR2 to YNFKEQ. V is cut by 0 bases and J by 6 bases, and the space between the germline ends is 6 bases. Spanning cysteine to phenylalanine, the CDR3 consists of 13 amino acids. Only the CDR3 DNA is retained, 39 bases long and in frame from the first base. This clone was detected a few times. Its antigen remains undetermined. There are no base qualities to consult, and no much larger clone falls within one base.

The sample was PBMCs. The sequence derives from a man aged 35-49 years in good health and CMV-seropositive. The sequence links TRBV4-2 to TRBJ1-5, with the D gene uncertain. Read as DNA, the sequence is TGTGCCAGCAGCCAAGATATGAGTCAGCCCCAGCATTTT. Protein translation: CASSQDMSQPQHF.